This TCR beta chain was sequenced during a study of T cell responses to AZD1222 COVID-19 vaccine. Looking at the study overall: Doses given second, at about 4 or about 12 weeks, were pooled.

A note on this clone: What it binds is not known.

The repertoire was sequenced with immunoSEQ multiplex PCR; TCRdb's copy has only in-frame clones and lacks some. The table lists approximately 150,000 clones, around 93% of them singletons. Germline V lookup: CDR1 SNHLY, CDR2 FYNNEI. V lost 2 bases and J 2 bases, leaving 10 bases between the germline ends. CDR3 length equals 15 residues. Notes on the study in general: White British people made up most donors, females outnumbered males, and clonal diversity was possibly underestimated. The study found Spike-specific TCR breadth and depth rose after two AZD1222 doses. Along spike, vaccine-associated CD4 TCRs were found throughout, with dominance at 160-218 and 743-854.

Sequences were derived from peripheral blood, sampled on day 0 of AZD1222 vaccination. The clonotype was recovered from an adult in good health. This rearrangement joins TRBV2 to TRBJ1-3; D gene uncertain. CDR3 region: CASSEIRATGNTIYF. CDR3 in DNA: TGTGCCAGCAGTGAAATAAGGGCAACTGGAAACACCATATATTTT.